The 24 T cell receptor beta chains below all came from one sample that was sequenced in a study of cytomegalovirus exposure and HLA in healthy donors. Primers for the PCR totalled 60 Vbeta and 13 Jbeta. The protocol was immunoSEQ multiplex PCR, while the TCRdb copy is restricted to in-frame clones and leaves out a portion. The sample records about 160,000 clones, approximately 70% being singletons. Sample: PBMCs. All receptors derive from a man aged 40-49 years in good health and CMV-seropositive.

The chain employs TRBV11-2 and TRBJ2-7, with D perhaps TRBD2 (6 bases). Germline-derived CDR1 and CDR2 are SGHAT and FQNNGV. The V and J ends lost 1 base and 0 bases respectively, with 10 bases between them. The CDR3 covers 15 residues. The DNA of the CDR3 is TGTGCCAGCAGCTTAGTGGCGGGGACCTCCTACGAGCAGTACTTC. It yields the protein CASSLVAGTSYEQYF.

This clone was found once. The J gene is TRBJ1-2, the V gene TRBV30, with D possibly being TRBD1 (6 bases). The CDR3 loop spans 13 amino acids. The V end lost 0 bases, the J end lost 4 bases, and 9 bases lay between the germline ends. Germline CDR1 and CDR2: GTSNPN and SVGIG (reference sequence). CDR3 coding DNA: TGTGCCTGGAGTGTCCAGGGGAGCTATGGCTACACCTTC. Encoded protein: CAWSVQGSYGYTF.

The genes are TRBV9 and TRBJ2-1; D may be TRBD2 (5 bases). Trimming took off 4 bases at V and 6 bases at J, with 17 bases between the two ends. The CDR3 runs to 15 residues. The germline V gene encodes CDR1 SGDLS and CDR2 YYNGEE. The CDR3 DNA follows: TGTGCCAGCAGCTTTTCTTCCGGGGTCGGCAATGAGCAGTTCTTC. Encoded protein: CASSFSSGVGNEQFF.

The sample holds one count of this clone. The J gene is TRBJ1-5, the V gene TRBV19; 8 nucleotides match TRBD1. The CDR3 spans 14 residues. Looked up from germline, CDR1 is LNHDA and CDR2 is SQIVND (reference sequence). The trim removed 6 bases at V and 6 bases at J, leaving 7 bases unmatched. The CDR3 sequence: CASSLQGVLQPQHF. CDR3 nucleotide sequence: TGTGCCAGTAGCTTACAGGGGGTTCTTCAGCCCCAGCATTTT.

The CDR3 coding sequence is TGTGCCAGCAGCGTAGCGAAGTCCGCGGATACGCAGTATTTT. Protein sequence: CASSVAKSADTQYF. The chain couples TRBV9 to TRBJ2-3, with no clear D. CDR1 and CDR2 (germline): SGDLS, YYNGEE. The CDR3 has 14 residues. V shed 0 bases and J shed 6 bases, with 11 bases lying between them.

The V call is TRBV6-5, the J call TRBJ2-3; D might be TRBD2 (7 bases). The germline V gene encodes CDR1 MNHEY and CDR2 SVGAGI. Trimming left V 6 bases short and J 7 bases short, with 20 bases between. This CDR3 is built from 15 residues. The CDR3 loop is CASRSGGLSGNTQYF. In DNA form, the CDR3 reads TGTGCCAGCAGGTCCGGGGGGCTTTCAGGGAATACGCAGTATTTT.

The chain joins TRBV7-9 to TRBJ2-7; 7 positions match TRBD2. This CDR3 has 16 amino acids. V dropped 4 bases and J dropped 7; count of bases not matched to a gene: 16. Germline-derived CDR1 and CDR2 are SEHNR and FQNEAQ (reference sequence). CDR3 sequence: CASSSDRDYRDQEQYF. In DNA, the CDR3 is TGTGCCAGCAGCTCCGACCGGGACTATCGCGACCAGGAGCAGTACTTC. Using reference TRBV7-9 and TRBJ2-7 for the parts outside the CDR3, the full variable domain is DTGVSQNPRHKITKRGQNVTFRCDPISEHNRLYWYRQTLGQGPEFLTYFQNEAQLEKSRLLSDRFSAERPKGSFSTLEIQRTEQGDSAMYLCASSSDRDYRDQEQYFGPGTRLTVT.

CDR3 in DNA: TGTGCCAGCAGCCTGACACAAGCCGGGACAGGGGTAGGTCAGCCCCAGCATTTT. The encoded protein is CASSLTQAGTGVGQPQHF. The V and J genes are TRBV7-9 and TRBJ1-5, with 10 bases identical to TRBD1. CDR1 is SEHNR and CDR2 is FQNEAQ in the germline V gene (reference sequence). The CDR3 contains 18 residues. V was clipped by 5 bases and J by 6 bases; unmatched bases: 16.

This clone was found a few times. The V and J genes are TRBV19 and TRBJ2-1; 9 nucleotides match TRBD2. Germline V gene data show CDR1 as LNHDA and CDR2 as SQIVND (reference sequence). This CDR3 is 14 amino acids long. Trimming took 2 bases from V and 8 from J; bases not matched to a gene: 4. CDR3 protein: CASSILAGAHEQFF. Here the CDR3 DNA reads TGTGCCAGTAGTATATTAGCGGGGGCGCATGAGCAGTTCTTC. Full variable domain (rest looked up from reference TRBV19 and TRBJ2-1): DGGITQSPKYLFRKEGQNVTLSCEQNLNHDAMYWYRQDPGQGLRLIYYSQIVNDFQKGDIAEGYSVSREKKESFPLTVTSAQKNPTAFYLCASSILAGAHEQFFGPGTRLTVL.

The genes are TRBV7-2 and TRBJ2-2, with 10 nucleotides matching TRBD2. CDR1 is SGHTA, CDR2 FQGNSA, per germline. The CDR3 is 15 amino acids. After removal of 5 bases from V and 6 bases from J, the junction contained 6 bases not matched to a gene. CDR3 in DNA: TGTGCCAGCAGCAGAGGACTAGCGGTCTCCGGGGAGCTGTTTTTT. This gives the protein CASSRGLAVSGELFF.

The chain joins TRBV9 to TRBJ1-5, with D possibly TRBD1 on 5 matching bases. Trimming took off 7 bases at V and 2 bases at J, with 13 bases between the two ends. The CDR3 runs 14 residues. The germline CDR1 and CDR2 sequences are SGDLS and YYNGEE. The DNA of the CDR3 is TGTGCCAGCTCGGGGGGGGAGGGCAATCAGCCCCAGCATTTT. This translates into CASSGGEGNQPQHF.

The gene calls are TRBV4-3 and TRBJ1-6; D not resolved. Trimming stripped 0 bases from V and 10 bases from J, with 13 bases between. Germline CDR1 LGHNA, CDR2 YSLEER. The length of the CDR3 is 15 residues. The CDR3 sequence is CASSQDRTASSPLHF. CDR3 coding DNA: TGCGCCAGCAGCCAAGATCGTACTGCTAGCTCACCCCTCCACTTT.

This chain links TRBV19 with TRBJ2-4; the match to TRBD1 covers 10 bases. From germline, CDR1 is LNHDA and CDR2 SQIVND (reference sequence). This CDR3 has 14 amino acids. With 6 bases clipped from V and 11 bases from J, the junction kept 10 bases outside the gene matches. The CDR3 sequence: CASSTGTGVAFQYF. In nucleotides, the CDR3 is TGTGCCAGTAGCACCGGGACAGGGGTCGCTTTTCAGTACTTC.

The V and J genes are TRBV19 and TRBJ2-1; 8 positions match TRBD1. The germline gives CDR1 LNHDA, CDR2 SQIVND (reference sequence). CDR3 length: 12 residues. Trimming at V came to 3 bases and at J to 9 bases, leaving 1 base not matched to a gene. CDR3 sequence: CASSITGGEQFF. DNA for the CDR3: TGTGCCAGTAGTATTACAGGGGGTGAGCAGTTCTTC.

Regarding this clone: Different DNA sequences within this sample yield the same CDR3. V and J are TRBV5-1 and TRBJ1-3, with a tentative D call TRBD1 (6 bases). This CDR3 spans 17 amino acids. V shed 0 bases and J shed 0 bases, with 13 bases lying between them. Germline V CDR1 and CDR2: SGHRS, YFSETQ. Here the CDR3 DNA reads TGCGCCAGCAGCTTGGTGCCGACAGGTTTCTCTGGAAACACCATATATTTT. Encoded protein: CASSLVPTGFSGNTIYF. Using reference TRBV5-1 and TRBJ1-3 for the parts outside the CDR3, the full variable domain is KAGVTQTPRYLIKTRGQQVTLSCSPISGHRSVSWYQQTPGQGLQFLFEYFSETQRNKGNFPGRFSGRQFSNSRSEMNVSTLELGDSALYLCASSLVPTGFSGNTIYFGEGSWLTVV.

This sequence joins TRBV2 and TRBJ2-7; TRBD1 aligns across 8 bases. In germline, CDR1 is SNHLY, CDR2 FYNNEI. The V gene end was trimmed by 5 bases and the J gene end by 2 bases; junction bases not matched to a gene: 8. This CDR3 contains 15 residues. The CDR3 protein is CASSFDRGGTYEQYF. The CDR3, as DNA: TGTGCCAGCAGTTTCGACAGGGGTGGGACCTACGAGCAGTACTTC.

The rearrangement uses TRBV5-1 and TRBJ2-1; 9 bases agree with TRBD1. Germline lookup yields CDR1 SGHRS and CDR2 YFSETQ. V shed 6 bases, J shed 7 bases, and the junction held 17 bases outside the gene matches. This CDR3 has 17 amino acids. The CDR3, as DNA: TGCGCCAGCACCCAGAATCCCCTGGGACAGGGCAAGAATGAGCAGTTCTTC. Protein sequence: CASTQNPLGQGKNEQFF.

The chain combines TRBV6-1 with TRBJ2-5; D is unresolved. This CDR3 region has 14 residues. Germline V CDR1 and CDR2: MNHNS, SASEGT. V dropped 3 bases and J dropped 2 bases, with 10 bases sitting between them. The CDR3 DNA reads TGTGCCAGCAGTGAGGCGGTTACTCAAGAGACCCAGTACTTC. It encodes CASSEAVTQETQYF.

The chain employs TRBV4-1 and TRBJ2-1; D may be TRBD2 (6 bases). This CDR3 spans 15 amino acids. Germline V gives CDR1 MGHRA, CDR2 YSYEKL. V was clipped by 1 base and J by 2 bases, with 9 bases between them. CDR3 in DNA: TGCGCCAGCAGCCAAGGGGGACTGACCTACAATGAGCAGTTCTTC. This encodes CASSQGGLTYNEQFF.

The V gene is TRBV5-1, the J gene TRBJ2-5; D is undetermined. Germline lookup yields CDR1 SGHRS and CDR2 YFSETQ. The CDR3 has 13 residues. Trimming stripped 0 bases from V and 5 bases from J, with 8 bases between. The CDR3 loop is CASSLGSSETQYF. Here the CDR3 DNA reads TGCGCCAGCAGCTTGGGTAGTAGCGAGACCCAGTACTTC.

The V gene is TRBV5-1, the J gene TRBJ2-1; a possible D gene is TRBD2 (6 bases). The CDR3 totals 14 residues. CDR1 and CDR2 from the germline V gene are SGHRS and YFSETQ. Trimming left V 5 bases short and J 3 bases short, with 12 bases between. The chain's CDR3 is CASSVSGLYNEQFF. The CDR3 DNA is TGCGCCAGCAGTGTTTCGGGACTCTACAATGAGCAGTTCTTC. The full variable domain, with the rest looked up from reference TRBV5-1 and TRBJ2-1, is KAGVTQTPRYLIKTRGQQVTLSCSPISGHRSVSWYQQTPGQGLQFLFEYFSETQRNKGNFPGRFSGRQFSNSRSEMNVSTLELGDSALYLCASSVSGLYNEQFFGPGTRLTVL.

V gene TRBV30 combines with J gene TRBJ1-1; no clear D. This CDR3 is 14 amino acids long. Germline lookup yields CDR1 GTSNPN and CDR2 SVGIG (reference sequence). V was shortened by 4 bases and J by 3 bases, with 15 bases between the two germline ends. CDR3 protein: CAWKQWEKDTEAFF. CDR3 in DNA: TGTGCCTGGAAGCAGTGGGAGAAGGACACTGAAGCTTTCTTT.

The CDR3 loop reads CASSEDRVLTDTQYF. For the CDR3, the DNA is TGTGCCAGCAGTGAGGACAGGGTTCTTACAGATACGCAGTATTTT. V and J are TRBV6-1 and TRBJ2-3; 8 nucleotides line up with TRBD1. Germline V lookup: CDR1 MNHNS, CDR2 SASEGT. This CDR3 is 15 amino acids long. The junction had 5 bases not matched to a gene; V was cut back by 3 bases and J by 3 bases.

A single count supports this clone. This chain links TRBV29-1 with TRBJ1-6, with D possibly matching TRBD1 (6 bases). V lost 6 bases and J 13 bases, leaving 19 bases between the germline ends. This CDR3 has 13 residues. Germline CDR1 SQVTM, CDR2 ANQGSEA. The CDR3 is CSVGGGGESPLHF. The CDR3 region has the DNA TGCAGCGTCGGAGGGGGGGGTGAATCCCCCCTCCACTTT.